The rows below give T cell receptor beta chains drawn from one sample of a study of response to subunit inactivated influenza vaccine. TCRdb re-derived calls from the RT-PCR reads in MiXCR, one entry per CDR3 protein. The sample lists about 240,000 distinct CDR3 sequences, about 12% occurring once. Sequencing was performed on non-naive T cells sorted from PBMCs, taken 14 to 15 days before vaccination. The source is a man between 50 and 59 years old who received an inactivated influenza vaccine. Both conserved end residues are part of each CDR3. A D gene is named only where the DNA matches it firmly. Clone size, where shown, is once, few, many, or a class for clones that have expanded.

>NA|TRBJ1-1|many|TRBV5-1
CASSLVGQNTEAFF
TGTGCCAGCAGCTTAGTGGGACAGAACACTGAAGCTTTCTTT
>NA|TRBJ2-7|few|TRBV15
CATSKAYESEQYF
TGTGCCACCAGCAAGGCCTACGAGTCAGAGCAGTACTTC
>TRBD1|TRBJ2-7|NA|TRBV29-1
CSVLRQGASYEQYF
TGCAGCGTTCTACGACAGGGGGCTTCCTACGAGCAGTACTTC
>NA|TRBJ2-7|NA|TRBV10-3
CAISVDRSSYEQYF
TGTGCCATCAGTGTAGACCGGAGCTCCTACGAGCAGTACTTC
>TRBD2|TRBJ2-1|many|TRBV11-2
CASSLGVIAGGPRNEQFF
TGTGCCAGCAGCTTAGGGGTCATAGCGGGGGGGCCCCGCAATGAGCAGTTCTTC
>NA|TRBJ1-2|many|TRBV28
CASSPGGRTYGYTF
TGTGCCAGCAGTCCTGGGGGCAGGACCTATGGCTACACCTTC
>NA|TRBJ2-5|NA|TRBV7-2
CASSSKGTQYF
TGTGCCAGCAGCTCAAAGGGGACCCAGTACTTC
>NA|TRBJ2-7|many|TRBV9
CASSLLGDEQYF
TGTGCCAGCAGCCTGCTAGGGGACGAGCAGTACTTC
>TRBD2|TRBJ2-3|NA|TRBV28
CASSFSGSGVDTQYF
TGTGCCAGCAGTTTCAGCGGGAGTGGTGTAGATACGCAGTATTTT
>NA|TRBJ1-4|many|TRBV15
CATSGDRRKLFF
TGTGCCACCAGCGGAGACAGGAGAAAACTGTTTTTT
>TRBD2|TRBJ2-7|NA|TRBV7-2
CASSLARTSAYYEQYF
TGTGCCAGCAGCTTAGCGCGGACTAGCGCCTACTACGAGCAGTACTTC
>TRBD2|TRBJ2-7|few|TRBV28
CASRPGLAGSYEQYF
TGTGCCAGCAGACCCGGACTAGCGGGCTCCTACGAGCAGTACTTC
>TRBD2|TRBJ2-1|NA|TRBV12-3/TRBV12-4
CTFSLAVSLAGGVYNEQFF
TGTACCTTCAGTTTAGCGGTCTCACTAGCGGGAGGAGTTTACAATGAGCAGTTCTTC
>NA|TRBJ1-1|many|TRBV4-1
CASSQDWRGDTEAFF
TGCGCCAGCAGCCAAGATTGGAGGGGGGACACTGAAGCTTTCTTT
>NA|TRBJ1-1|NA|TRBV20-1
CSARVIQMGENEAFF
TGCAGTGCTAGAGTAATACAGATGGGGGAGAATGAAGCTTTCTTT
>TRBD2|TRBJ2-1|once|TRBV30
CAWSRGSGNYNEQFF
TGTGCCTGGAGTCGGGGTAGCGGGAACTACAATGAGCAGTTCTTC
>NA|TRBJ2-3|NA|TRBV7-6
CASSLAQGDTQYF
TGTGCCAGCAGCTTAGCACAGGGAGACACGCAGTATTTT
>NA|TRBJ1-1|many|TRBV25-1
CASAQGPKEAFF
TGTGCCAGCGCCCAGGGCCCTAAGGAAGCTTTCTTT
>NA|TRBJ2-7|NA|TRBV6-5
CASSYTSGNAYEQYF
TGTGCCAGCAGTTACACATCCGGGAACGCCTACGAGCAGTACTTC
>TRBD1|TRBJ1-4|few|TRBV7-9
CASNRGAPAGGKKLFF
TGTGCCAGCAACAGGGGCGCCCCCGCCGGTGGTAAAAAACTGTTTTTT
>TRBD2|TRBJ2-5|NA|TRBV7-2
CASSRLAIGETQYF
TGTGCCAGCAGCCGACTAGCAATAGGGGAGACCCAGTACTTC
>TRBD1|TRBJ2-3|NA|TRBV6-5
CASSHNQQGAADTQYF
TGTGCCAGCAGTCACAACCAACAGGGGGCTGCAGATACGCAGTATTTT